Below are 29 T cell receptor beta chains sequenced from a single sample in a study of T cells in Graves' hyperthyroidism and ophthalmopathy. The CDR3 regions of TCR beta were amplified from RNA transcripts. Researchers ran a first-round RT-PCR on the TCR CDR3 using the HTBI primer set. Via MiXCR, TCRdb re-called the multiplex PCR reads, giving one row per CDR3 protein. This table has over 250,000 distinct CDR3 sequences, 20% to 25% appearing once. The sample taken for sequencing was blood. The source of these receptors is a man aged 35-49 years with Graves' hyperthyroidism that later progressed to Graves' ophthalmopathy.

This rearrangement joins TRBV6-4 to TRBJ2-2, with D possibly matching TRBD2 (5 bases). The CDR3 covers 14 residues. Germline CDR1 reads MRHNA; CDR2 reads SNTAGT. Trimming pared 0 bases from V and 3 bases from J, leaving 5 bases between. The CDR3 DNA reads TGTGCCAGCAGTGACTCGCGGGACACCGGGGAGCTGTTTTTT. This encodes CASSDSRDTGELFF.

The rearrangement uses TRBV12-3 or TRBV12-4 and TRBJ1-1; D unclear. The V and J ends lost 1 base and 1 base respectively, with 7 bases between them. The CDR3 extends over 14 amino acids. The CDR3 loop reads CASSLGGKNTEAFF. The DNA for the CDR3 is TGTGCCAGCAGTTTAGGCGGTAAGAACACTGAAGCTTTCTTT.

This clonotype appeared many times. CDR3 sequence (DNA): TGTGCCAGCAGCCCTACGACAGGGGTTTTTTCTGGCTACACCTTC. This codes for CASSPTTGVFSGYTF. V is TRBV7-9 and J is TRBJ1-2; TRBD1 agrees at 8 bases. The CDR3 spans 15 residues. The ends lost 5 bases at V and 7 bases at J; junction bases unmatched: 12. Looked up from germline, CDR1 is SEHNR and CDR2 is FQNEAQ (reference sequence).

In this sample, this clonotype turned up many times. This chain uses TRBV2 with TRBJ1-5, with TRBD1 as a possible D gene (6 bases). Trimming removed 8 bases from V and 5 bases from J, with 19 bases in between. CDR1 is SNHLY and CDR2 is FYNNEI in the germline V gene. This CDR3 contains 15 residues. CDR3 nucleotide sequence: TGTGCCAGCGGGGGAGAGGTCAGGGGACATCAGCCCCAGCATTTT. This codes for CASGGEVRGHQPQHF.

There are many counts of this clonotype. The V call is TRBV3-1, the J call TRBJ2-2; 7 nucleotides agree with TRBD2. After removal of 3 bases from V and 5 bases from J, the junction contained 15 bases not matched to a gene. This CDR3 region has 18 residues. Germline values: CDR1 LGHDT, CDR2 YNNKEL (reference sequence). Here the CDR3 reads CASSHLYGRTRRTGELFF. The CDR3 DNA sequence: TGTGCCAGCAGCCACCTATATGGCAGGACTAGGCGGACCGGGGAGCTGTTTTTT.

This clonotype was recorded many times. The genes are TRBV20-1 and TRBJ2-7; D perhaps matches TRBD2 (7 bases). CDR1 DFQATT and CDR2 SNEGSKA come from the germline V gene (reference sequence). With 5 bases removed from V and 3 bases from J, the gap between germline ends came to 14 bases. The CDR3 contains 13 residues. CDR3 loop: CSAGGAGHYEQYF. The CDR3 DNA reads TGCAGTGCTGGGGGGGCAGGGCACTACGAGCAGTACTTC.

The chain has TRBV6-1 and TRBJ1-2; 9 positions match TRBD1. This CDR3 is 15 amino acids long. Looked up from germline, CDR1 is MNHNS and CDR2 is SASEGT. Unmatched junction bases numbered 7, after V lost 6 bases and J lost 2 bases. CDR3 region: CASRELTGGNYGYTF. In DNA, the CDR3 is TGTGCCAGCAGGGAATTGACAGGGGGGAACTATGGCTACACCTTC.

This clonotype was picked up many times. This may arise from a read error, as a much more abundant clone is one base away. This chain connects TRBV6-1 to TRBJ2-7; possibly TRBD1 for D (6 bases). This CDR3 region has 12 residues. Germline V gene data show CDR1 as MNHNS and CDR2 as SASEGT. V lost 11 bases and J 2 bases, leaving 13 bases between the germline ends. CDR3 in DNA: TGTGCCGGCCAACAGGGAGCCTACGAGCAGTACTTC. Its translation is CAGQQGAYEQYF.

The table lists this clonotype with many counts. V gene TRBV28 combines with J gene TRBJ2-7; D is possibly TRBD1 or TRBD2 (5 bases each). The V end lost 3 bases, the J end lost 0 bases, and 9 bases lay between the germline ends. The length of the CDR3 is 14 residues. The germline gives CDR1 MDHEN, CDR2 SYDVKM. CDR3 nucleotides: TGTGCCAGCAGTTTTGAGGGGTTCTCCTACGAGCAGTACTTC. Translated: CASSFEGFSYEQYF.

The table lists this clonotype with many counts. CDR3 sequence (DNA): TGCAGTGCTCGAGGACTAGCGGGAGGGGTAGCCAAAAACATTCAGTACTTC. As protein: CSARGLAGGVAKNIQYF. The chain combines TRBV20-1 with TRBJ2-4; 15 bases align to TRBD2. CDR1 DFQATT and CDR2 SNEGSKA come from the germline V gene (reference sequence). J lost 0 bases, V lost 5 bases, and 5 bases had no gene match. The CDR3 totals 17 residues.

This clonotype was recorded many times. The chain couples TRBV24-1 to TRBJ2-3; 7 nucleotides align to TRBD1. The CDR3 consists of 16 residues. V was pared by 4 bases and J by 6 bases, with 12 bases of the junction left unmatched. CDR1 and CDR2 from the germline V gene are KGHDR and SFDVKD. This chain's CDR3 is CATSDTTGTLGDTQYF. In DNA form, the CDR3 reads TGTGCCACCAGTGACACGACAGGGACCCTGGGGGATACGCAGTATTTT.

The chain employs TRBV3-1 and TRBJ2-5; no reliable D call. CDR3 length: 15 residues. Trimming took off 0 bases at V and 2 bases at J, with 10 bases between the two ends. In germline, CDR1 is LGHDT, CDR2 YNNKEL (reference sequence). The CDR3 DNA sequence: TGTGCCAGCAGCCAAGATAGCCAGACACAAGAGACCCAGTACTTC. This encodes CASSQDSQTQETQYF.

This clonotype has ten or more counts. The DNA for the CDR3 is TGCAGCGGAACAGGGGGGCAGAACTATGGCTACACCTTC. It translates to CSGTGGQNYGYTF. The V gene is TRBV29-1, the J gene TRBJ1-2, with 8 bases that match TRBD1. With V trimmed by 7 bases and J by 2 bases, 6 bases remained unmatched. The germline CDR1 and CDR2 sequences are SQVTM and ANQGSEA. CDR3 size: 13 residues.

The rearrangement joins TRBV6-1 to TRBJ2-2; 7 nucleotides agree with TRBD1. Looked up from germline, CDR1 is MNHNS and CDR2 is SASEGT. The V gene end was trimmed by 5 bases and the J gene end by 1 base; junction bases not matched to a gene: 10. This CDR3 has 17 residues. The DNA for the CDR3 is TGTGCCAGCAGTCCGGACAGGCCCTTAGTGAACACCGGGGAGCTGTTTTTT. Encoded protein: CASSPDRPLVNTGELFF.

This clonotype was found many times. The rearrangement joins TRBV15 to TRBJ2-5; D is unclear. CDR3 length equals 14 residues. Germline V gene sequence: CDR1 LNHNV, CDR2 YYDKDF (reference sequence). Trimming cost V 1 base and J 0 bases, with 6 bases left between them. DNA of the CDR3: TGTGCCACCAGCAGAGTAGTCAACCAAGAGACCCAGTACTTC. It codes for CATSRVVNQETQYF. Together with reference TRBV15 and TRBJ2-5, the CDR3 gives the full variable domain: DAMVIQNPRYQVTQFGKPVTLSCSQTLNHNVMYWYQQKSSQAPKLLFHYYDKDFNNEADTPDNFQSRRPNTSFCFLDIRSPGLGDTAMYLCATSRVVNQETQYFGPGTRLLVL.

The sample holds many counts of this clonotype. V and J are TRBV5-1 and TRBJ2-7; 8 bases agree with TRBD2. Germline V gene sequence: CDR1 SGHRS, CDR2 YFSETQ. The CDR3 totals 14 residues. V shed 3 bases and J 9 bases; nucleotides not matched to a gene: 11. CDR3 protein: CASSSEGAGDLQYF. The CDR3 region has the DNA TGCGCCAGCAGCTCGGAAGGAGCGGGAGACTTGCAGTACTTC.

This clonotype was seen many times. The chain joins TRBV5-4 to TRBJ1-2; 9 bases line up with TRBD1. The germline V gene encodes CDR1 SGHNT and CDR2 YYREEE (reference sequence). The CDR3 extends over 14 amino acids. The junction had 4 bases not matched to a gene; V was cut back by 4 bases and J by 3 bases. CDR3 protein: CASSGRTGDYGYTF. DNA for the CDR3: TGTGCCAGCAGCGGACGGACAGGGGACTATGGCTACACCTTC.

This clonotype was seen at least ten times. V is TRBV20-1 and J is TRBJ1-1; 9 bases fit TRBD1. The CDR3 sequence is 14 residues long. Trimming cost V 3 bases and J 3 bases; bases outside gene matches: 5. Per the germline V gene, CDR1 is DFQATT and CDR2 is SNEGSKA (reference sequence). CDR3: CSASGQGRDTEAFF. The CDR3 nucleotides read TGCAGTGCTAGCGGACAGGGGAGGGACACTGAAGCTTTCTTT.

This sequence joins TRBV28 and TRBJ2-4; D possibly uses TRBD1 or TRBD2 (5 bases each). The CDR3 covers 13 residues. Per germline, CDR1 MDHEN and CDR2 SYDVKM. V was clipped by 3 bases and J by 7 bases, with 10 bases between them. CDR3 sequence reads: CASSFPGPNIQYF. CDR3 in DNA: TGTGCCAGCAGTTTCCCGGGACCTAACATTCAGTACTTC.

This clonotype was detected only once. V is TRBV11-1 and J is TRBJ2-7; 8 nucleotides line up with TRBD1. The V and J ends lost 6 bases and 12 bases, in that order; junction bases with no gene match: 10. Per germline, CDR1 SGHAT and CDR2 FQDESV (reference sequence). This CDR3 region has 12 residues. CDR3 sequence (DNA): TGTGCCAGCAGTAGATCCGGACAGGGAGTGTACTTC. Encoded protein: CASSRSGQGVYF.

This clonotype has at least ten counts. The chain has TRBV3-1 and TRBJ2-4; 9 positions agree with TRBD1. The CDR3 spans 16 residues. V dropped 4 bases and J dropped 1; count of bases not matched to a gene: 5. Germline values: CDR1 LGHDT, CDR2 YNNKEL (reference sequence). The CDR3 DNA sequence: TGTGCCAGCAGCCGAACCGGGACAGGGGCCAAAAACATTCAGTACTTC. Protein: CASSRTGTGAKNIQYF.

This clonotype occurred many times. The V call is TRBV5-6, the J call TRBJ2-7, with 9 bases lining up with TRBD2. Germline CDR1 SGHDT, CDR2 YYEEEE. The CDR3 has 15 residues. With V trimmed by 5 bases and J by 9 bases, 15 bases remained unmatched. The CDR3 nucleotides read TGTGCCAGCAGATCCCCCGGGATGAGCGGGAGGTTGCAGTACTTC. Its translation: CASRSPGMSGRLQYF. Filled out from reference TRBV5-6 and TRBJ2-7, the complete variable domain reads DAGVTQSPTHLIKTRGQQVTLRCSPKSGHDTVSWYQQALGQGPQFIFQYYEEEERQRGNFPDRFSGHQFPNYSSELNVNALLLGDSALYLCASRSPGMSGRLQYFGPGTRLTVT.

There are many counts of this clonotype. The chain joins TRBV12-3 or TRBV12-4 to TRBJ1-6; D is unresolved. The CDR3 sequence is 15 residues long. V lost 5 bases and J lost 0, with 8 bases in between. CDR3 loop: CASSNRGSYNSPLHF. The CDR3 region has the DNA TGTGCCAGCAGTAACAGAGGCTCCTATAATTCACCCCTCCACTTT.

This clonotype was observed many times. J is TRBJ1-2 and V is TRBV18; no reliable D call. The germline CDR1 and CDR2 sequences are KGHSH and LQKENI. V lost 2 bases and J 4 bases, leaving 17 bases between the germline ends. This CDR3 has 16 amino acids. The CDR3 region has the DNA TGTGCCAGCTCACCATCACACCACGCAGACATCTATGGCTACACCTTC. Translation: CASSPSHHADIYGYTF.

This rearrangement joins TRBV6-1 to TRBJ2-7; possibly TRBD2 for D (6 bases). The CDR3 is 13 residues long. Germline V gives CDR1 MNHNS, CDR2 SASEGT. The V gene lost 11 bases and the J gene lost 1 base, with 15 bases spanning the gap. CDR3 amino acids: CASGDQESYEQYF. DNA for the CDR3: TGTGCCTCGGGGGACCAGGAGTCCTACGAGCAGTACTTC.

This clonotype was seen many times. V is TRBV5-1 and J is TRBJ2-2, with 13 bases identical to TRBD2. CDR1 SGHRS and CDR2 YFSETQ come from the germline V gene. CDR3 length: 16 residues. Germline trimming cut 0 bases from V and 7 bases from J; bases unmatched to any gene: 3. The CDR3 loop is CASSLELAGGNGELFF. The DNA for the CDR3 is TGCGCCAGCAGCTTGGAACTAGCGGGAGGGAACGGGGAGCTGTTTTTT.

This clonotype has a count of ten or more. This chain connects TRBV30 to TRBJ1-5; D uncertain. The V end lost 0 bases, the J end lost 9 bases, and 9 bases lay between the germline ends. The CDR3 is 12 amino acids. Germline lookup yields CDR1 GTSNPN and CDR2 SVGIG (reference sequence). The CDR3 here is CAWSVGGAPQHF. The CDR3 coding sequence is TGTGCCTGGAGTGTGGGAGGAGCGCCCCAGCATTTT.

CDR3 in amino acids: CAIRERGYSYEQYF. As DNA, the CDR3 is TGTGCCATCCGCGAAAGGGGATACTCCTACGAGCAGTACTTC. This chain uses TRBV12-3 or TRBV12-4 with TRBJ2-7, with TRBD1 as a possible D gene (5 bases). The V end lost 10 bases, the J end lost 0 bases, and 16 bases lay between the germline ends. The CDR3 spans 14 residues.

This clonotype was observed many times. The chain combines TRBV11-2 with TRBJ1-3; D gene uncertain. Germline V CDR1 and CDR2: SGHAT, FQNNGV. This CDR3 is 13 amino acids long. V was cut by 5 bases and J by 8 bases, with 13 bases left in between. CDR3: CASSPGVRDTIYF. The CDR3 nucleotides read TGTGCCAGCAGCCCGGGAGTCCGTGACACCATATATTTT.